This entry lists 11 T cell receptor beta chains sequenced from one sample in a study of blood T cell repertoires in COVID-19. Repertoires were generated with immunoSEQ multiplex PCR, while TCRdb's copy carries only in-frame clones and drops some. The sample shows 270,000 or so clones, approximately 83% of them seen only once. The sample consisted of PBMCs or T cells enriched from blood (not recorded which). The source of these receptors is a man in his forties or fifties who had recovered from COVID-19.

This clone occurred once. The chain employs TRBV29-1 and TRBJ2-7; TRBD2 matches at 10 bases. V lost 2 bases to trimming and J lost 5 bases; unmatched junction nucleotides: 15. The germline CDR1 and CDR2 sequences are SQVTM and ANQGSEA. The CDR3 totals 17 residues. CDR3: CSVERQRGGFGTNEQYF. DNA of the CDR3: TGCAGCGTTGAACGACAGCGGGGGGGCTTTGGTACGAACGAGCAGTACTTC.

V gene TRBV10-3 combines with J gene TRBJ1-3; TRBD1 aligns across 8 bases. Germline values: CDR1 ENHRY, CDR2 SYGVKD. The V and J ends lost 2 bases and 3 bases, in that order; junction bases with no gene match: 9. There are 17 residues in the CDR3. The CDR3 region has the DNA TGTGCCATCAGTGAGAATAGACAGGGGTTCGGTGGAAACACCATATATTTT. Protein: CAISENRQGFGGNTIYF.

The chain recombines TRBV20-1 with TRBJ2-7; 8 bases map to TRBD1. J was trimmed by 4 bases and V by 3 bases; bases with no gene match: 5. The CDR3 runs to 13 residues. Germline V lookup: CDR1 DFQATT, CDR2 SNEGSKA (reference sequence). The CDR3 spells CSASLRGLYEQYF. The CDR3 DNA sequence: TGCAGTGCTAGTCTCAGGGGGCTTTACGAGCAGTACTTC.

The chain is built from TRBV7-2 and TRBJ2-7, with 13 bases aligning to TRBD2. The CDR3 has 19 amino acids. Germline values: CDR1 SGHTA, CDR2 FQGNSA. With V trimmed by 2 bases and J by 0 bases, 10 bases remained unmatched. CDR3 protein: CASSLTGLAGPPSSYEQYF. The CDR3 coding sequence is TGTGCCAGCAGCTTAACGGGACTAGCGGGACCCCCTAGCTCCTACGAGCAGTACTTC.

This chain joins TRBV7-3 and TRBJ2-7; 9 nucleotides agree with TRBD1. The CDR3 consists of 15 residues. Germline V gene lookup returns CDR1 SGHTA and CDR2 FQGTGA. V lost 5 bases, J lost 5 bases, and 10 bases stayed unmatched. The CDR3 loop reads CASSPSRDRVDEQYF. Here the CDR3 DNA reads TGTGCCAGCAGCCCCTCCCGGGACAGGGTGGACGAGCAGTACTTC.

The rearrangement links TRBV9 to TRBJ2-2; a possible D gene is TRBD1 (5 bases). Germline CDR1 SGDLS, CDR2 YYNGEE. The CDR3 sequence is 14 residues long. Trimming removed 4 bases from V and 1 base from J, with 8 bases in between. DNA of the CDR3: TGTGCCAGCAGCCGAGACAGGAACACCGGGGAGCTGTTTTTT. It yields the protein CASSRDRNTGELFF. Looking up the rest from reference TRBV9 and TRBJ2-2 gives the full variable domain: DSGVTQTPKHLITATGQRVTLRCSPRSGDLSVYWYQQSLDQGLQFLIQYYNGEERAKGNILERFSAQQFPDLHSELNLSSLELGDSALYFCASSRDRNTGELFFGEGSRLTVL.

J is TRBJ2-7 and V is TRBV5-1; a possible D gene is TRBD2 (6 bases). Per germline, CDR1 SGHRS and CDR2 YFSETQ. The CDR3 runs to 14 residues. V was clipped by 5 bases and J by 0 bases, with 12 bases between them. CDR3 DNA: TGCGCCAGCAGTTGGGACTCGAGCTCCTACGAGCAGTACTTC. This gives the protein CASSWDSSSYEQYF.

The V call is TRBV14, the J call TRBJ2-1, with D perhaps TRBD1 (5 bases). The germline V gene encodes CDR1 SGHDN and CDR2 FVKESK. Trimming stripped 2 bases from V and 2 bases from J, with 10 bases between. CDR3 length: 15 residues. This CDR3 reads CASSQRTSTYNEQFF. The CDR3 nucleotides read TGTGCCAGCAGCCAAAGGACAAGTACCTACAATGAGCAGTTCTTC.

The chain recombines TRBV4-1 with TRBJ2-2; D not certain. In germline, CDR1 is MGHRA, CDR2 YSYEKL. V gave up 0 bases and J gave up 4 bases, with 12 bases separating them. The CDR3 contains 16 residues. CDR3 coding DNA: TGCGCCAGCAGCCAAGATAAGAGATATGGCACCGGGGAGCTGTTTTTT. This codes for CASSQDKRYGTGELFF.

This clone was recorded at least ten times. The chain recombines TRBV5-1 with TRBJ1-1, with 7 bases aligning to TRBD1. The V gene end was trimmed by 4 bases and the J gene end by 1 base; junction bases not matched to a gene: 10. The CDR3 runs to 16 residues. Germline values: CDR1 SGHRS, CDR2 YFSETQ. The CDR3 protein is CASSVIKQGWNTEAFF. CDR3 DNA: TGCGCCAGCAGCGTCATAAAACAGGGGTGGAACACTGAAGCTTTCTTT.

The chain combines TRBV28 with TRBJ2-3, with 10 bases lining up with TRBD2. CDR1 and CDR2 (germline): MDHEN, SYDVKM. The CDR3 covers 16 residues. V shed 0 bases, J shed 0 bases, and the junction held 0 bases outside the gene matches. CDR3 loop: CASSLWTSGSTDTQYF. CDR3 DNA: TGTGCCAGCAGTTTATGGACTAGCGGGAGCACAGATACGCAGTATTTT.